The TCR beta chain under discussion was sequenced for a study of OX40 agonist ivuxolimab in advanced cancers. Study at large: Therapy given before enrollment (anti-PD-1, anti-PD-L1 or anti-CTLA-4) was allowed, and around 44% had some. Findings and limits, study-wide: Researchers report that CD8+ T cells had, on average, more expanded clones than CD4+. Among some nonresponders, normalized T-cell clonal expansion was also low.

This table comes from immunoSEQ multiplex PCR, and its TCRdb copy is limited to in-frame clones, with some not included. This table holds more than 85,000 clones, around 90% found once. This clone was detected once. Its antigen is currently unknown. Trimming pared 4 bases from V and 8 bases from J, leaving 18 bases between. The CDR3 extends over 14 amino acids. Germline CDR1 and CDR2: SGHRS and YFSETQ. This sample comprised CD4+ or CD8+ T cells sorted from blood, obtained in a trial of the OX40 agonist ivuxolimab. This sequence was found in an adult with an advanced solid tumor such as melanoma, head and neck, liver or kidney cancer. V gene TRBV5-1 combines with J gene TRBJ1-1; a weak D match, TRBD1 (6 bases). The CDR3 DNA reads TGCGCCAGCAGCCTTACAACGGGGGCTGGCGAAGCTTTCTTT. It codes for CASSLTTGAGEAFF.